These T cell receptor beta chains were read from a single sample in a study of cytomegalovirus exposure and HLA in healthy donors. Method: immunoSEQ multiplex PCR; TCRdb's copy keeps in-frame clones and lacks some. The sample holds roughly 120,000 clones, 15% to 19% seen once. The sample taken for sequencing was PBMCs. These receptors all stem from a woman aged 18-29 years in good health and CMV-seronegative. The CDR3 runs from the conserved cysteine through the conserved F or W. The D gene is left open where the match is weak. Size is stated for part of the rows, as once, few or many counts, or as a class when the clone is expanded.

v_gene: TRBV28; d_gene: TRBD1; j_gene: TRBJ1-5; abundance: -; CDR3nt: TGTGCCAGCAGCTCCCGGACAGGGGAGGTCCAGCCCCAGCATTTT; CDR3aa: CASSSRTGEVQPQHF
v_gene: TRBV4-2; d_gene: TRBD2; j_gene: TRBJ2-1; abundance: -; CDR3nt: TGTGCCAGCAGCCAAGATTTACTAGCGAGTGAGCAGTTCTTC; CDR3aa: CASSQDLLASEQFF
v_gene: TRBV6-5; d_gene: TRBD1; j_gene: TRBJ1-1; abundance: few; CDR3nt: TGTGCCAGCAGACCGGACAGGGCGAATAAAGCTGAAGCTTTCTTT; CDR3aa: CASRPDRANKAEAFF
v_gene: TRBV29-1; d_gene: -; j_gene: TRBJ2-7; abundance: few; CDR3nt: TGCAGCGCCCACAGGGGAGGCAACGAGCAGTACTTC; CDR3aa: CSAHRGGNEQYF
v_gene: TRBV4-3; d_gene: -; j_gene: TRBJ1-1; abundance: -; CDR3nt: TGCGCCAGCAGCCAGAGTTCGGGTATGAACACTGAAGCTTTCTTT; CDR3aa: CASSQSSGMNTEAFF
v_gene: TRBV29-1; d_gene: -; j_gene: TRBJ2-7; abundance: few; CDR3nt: TGCAGCGTTGAAGGACCCGGGAAGGCAGGGGACTACGAGCAGTACTTC; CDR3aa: CSVEGPGKAGDYEQYF
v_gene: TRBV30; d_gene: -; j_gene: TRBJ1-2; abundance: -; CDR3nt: TGTGCCTGGGGGCGGGAAGGCGGCTACACCTTC; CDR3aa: CAWGREGGYTF
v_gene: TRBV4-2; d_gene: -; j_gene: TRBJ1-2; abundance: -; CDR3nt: TGTGCCAGCAGCCAAGATCGGCAGGATACTAACTATGGCTACACCTTC; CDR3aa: CASSQDRQDTNYGYTF
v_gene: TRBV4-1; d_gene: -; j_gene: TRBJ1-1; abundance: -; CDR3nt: TGCGCCAGCAGCCAAGATGGGGGGGTGGCTGAAGCTTTCTTT; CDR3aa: CASSQDGGVAEAFF
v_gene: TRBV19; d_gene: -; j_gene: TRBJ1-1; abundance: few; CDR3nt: TGTGCCAGTAGTCCGATGTGGGCTTTGACTGAAGCTTTCTTT; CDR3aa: CASSPMWALTEAFF
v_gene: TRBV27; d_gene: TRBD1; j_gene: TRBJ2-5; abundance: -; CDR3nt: TGTGCCAGCAGTTTATACCGCAGGGGGCTGGGTGAGACCCAGTACTTC; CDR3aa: CASSLYRRGLGETQYF
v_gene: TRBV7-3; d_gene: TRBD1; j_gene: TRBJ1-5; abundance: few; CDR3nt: TGTGCCAGCAGCTTAAGGGACAGGGGCACCTATAGCAATCAGCCCCAGCATTTT; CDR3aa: CASSLRDRGTYSNQPQHF
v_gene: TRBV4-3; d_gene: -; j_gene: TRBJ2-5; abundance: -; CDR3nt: TGCGCCAGCAGCCAAGATCTCCCAGAGACCCAGTACTTC; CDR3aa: CASSQDLPETQYF
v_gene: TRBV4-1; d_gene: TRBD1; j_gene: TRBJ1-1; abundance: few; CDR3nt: TGCGCCAGCAGCCAAGAAGGGACAGGGAACACTGAAGCTTTCTTT; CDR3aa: CASSQEGTGNTEAFF
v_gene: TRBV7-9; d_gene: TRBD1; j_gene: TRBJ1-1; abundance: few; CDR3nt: TGTGCCAGCAGCCCATCATCGGGACAGGGATTCTACACTGAAGCTTTCTTT; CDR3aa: CASSPSSGQGFYTEAFF
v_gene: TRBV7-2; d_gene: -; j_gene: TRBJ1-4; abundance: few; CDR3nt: TGTGCCAGCACCAAGGGGGGGGGCGATAATGAAAAACTGTTTTTT; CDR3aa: CASTKGGGDNEKLFF